This TCR beta chain stems from a study of cytomegalovirus exposure and HLA in healthy donors. Primers: 60 Vbeta forward and 13 Jbeta reverse. Methods used by the authors: Later work found around 85 million unique TCR beta chains, with 9.5 million to 11 million shared. The protocol was immunoSEQ multiplex PCR, while the TCRdb copy is restricted to in-frame clones and leaves out a portion. V and J calls and clone size are copied from that table; D and trimming were computed from the DNA. The table has fewer than 200,000 clones, roughly 85% seen once. The CDR3 is made up of 14 amino acids. The V gene's germline CDR1 is MNHEY and CDR2 SMNVEV (reference sequence). V gave up 4 bases and J gave up 3 bases, with 12 bases separating them.

Sequencing input: PBMCs. The V and J genes are TRBV27 and TRBJ1-2; tentatively, D is TRBD1 (5 bases). This sequence originates from a woman aged 40 to 55 in good health and CMV-seronegative. The DNA for the CDR3 is TGTGCCAGCAGTTCCGCCAGGGCGCACTATGGCTACACCTTC. Translating it yields CASSSARAHYGYTF.